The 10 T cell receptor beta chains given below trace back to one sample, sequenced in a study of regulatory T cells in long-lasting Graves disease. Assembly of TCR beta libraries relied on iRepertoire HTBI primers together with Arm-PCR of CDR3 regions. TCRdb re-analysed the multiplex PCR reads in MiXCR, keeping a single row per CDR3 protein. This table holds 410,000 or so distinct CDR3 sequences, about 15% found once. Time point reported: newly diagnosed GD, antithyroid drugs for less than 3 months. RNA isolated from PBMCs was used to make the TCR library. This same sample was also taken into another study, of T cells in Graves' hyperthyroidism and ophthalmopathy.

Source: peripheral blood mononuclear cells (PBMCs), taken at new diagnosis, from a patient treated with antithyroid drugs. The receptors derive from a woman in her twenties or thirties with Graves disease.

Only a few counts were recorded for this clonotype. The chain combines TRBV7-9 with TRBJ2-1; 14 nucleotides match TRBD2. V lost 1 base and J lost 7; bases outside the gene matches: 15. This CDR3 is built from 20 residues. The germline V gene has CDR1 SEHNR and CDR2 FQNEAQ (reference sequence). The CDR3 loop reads CASSLGMGLAGVLGINEQFF. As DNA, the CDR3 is TGTGCCAGCAGCTTAGGGATGGGACTAGCGGGAGTATTAGGAATTAATGAGCAGTTCTTC.

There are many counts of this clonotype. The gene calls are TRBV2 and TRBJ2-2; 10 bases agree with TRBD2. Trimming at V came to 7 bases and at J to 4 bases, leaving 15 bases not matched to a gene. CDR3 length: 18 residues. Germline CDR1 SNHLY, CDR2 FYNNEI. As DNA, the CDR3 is TGTGCCAGCACTCTCACAAGCGGGAGGGCCGGGAGCACCGGGGAGCTGTTTTTT. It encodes CASTLTSGRAGSTGELFF.

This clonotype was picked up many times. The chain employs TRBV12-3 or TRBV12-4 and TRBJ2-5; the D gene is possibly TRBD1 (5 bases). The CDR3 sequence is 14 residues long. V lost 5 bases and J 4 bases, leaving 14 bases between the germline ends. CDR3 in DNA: TGTGCCAGCAGTCCTCGTGGGGCGGCAGAGACCCAGTACTTC. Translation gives CASSPRGAAETQYF.

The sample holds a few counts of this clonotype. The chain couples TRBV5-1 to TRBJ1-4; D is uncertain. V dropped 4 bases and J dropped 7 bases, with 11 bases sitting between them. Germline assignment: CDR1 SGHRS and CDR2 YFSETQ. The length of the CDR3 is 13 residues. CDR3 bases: TGCGCCAGCAGCCGAGACTGGGGTGAAAAACTGTTTTTT. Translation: CASSRDWGEKLFF.

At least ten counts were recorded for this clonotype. In DNA form, the CDR3 reads TGTGCCAGCAGTGAAGCGCGGGCACCCGACTCTAACTATGGCTACACCTTC. Amino acid sequence: CASSEARAPDSNYGYTF. V gene TRBV2 combines with J gene TRBJ1-2; D not resolved. Germline V gives CDR1 SNHLY, CDR2 FYNNEI. This CDR3 contains 17 residues. V was shortened by 0 bases and J by 0 bases, with 14 bases between the two germline ends.

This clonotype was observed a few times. The CDR3 DNA reads as TGTGCCAGCAGTTTTGAAGGGACAGGGGATGGCTACACCTTC. Translating gives CASSFEGTGDGYTF. The chain recombines TRBV28 with TRBJ1-2, with 10 bases aligning to TRBD1. This CDR3 comprises 14 residues. Germline V gives CDR1 MDHEN, CDR2 SYDVKM. The ends lost 3 bases at V and 6 bases at J; junction bases unmatched: 4.

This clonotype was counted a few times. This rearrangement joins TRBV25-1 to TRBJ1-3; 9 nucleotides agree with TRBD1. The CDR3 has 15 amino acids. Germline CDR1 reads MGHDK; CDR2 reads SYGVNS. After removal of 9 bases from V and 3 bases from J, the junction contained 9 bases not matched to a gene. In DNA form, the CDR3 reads TGTGCCAGTACCTTACAGGGGGCCCGTGGAAACACCATATATTTT. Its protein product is CASTLQGARGNTIYF.

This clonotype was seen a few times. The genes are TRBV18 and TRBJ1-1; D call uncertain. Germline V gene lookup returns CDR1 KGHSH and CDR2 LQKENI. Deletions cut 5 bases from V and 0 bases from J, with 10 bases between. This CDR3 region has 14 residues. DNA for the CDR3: TGTGCCAGCTCAACCCGGACGGTGAACACTGAAGCTTTCTTT. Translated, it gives CASSTRTVNTEAFF.

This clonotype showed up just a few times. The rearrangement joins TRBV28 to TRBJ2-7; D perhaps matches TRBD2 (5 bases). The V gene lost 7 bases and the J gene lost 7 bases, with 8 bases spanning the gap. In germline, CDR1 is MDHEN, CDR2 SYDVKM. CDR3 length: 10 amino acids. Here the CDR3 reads CASKRSEQYF. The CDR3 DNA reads TGTGCCAGCAAGCGGTCGGAGCAGTACTTC.

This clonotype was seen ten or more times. The CDR3 here is CASRDRGSSSYNEQFF. DNA of the CDR3: TGTGCCAGTAGGGACAGGGGGTCAAGCTCCTACAATGAGCAGTTCTTC. The chain combines TRBV6-1 with TRBJ2-1; TRBD1 matches at 11 bases. Germline trimming cut 9 bases from V and 0 bases from J; bases unmatched to any gene: 7. This CDR3 region has 16 residues. In germline, CDR1 is MNHNS, CDR2 SASEGT.